This TCR beta chain came from a study of cytomegalovirus exposure and HLA in healthy donors. Generated by immunoSEQ multiplex PCR, the TCRdb table keeps only in-frame clones and is missing some. This sample has some 110,000 clones, with about nine tenths found just once. The germline V gene encodes CDR1 SGHVS and CDR2 FQNEAQ. Trimming left V 4 bases short and J 7 bases short, with 16 bases between. The CDR3 covers 14 residues. This chain uses TRBV7-8 with TRBJ1-2, with D possibly being TRBD1 (6 bases). What was sequenced was PBMCs. The TCR was taken from a man younger than 30 in good health and CMV-seropositive. The CDR3 coding sequence is TGTGCCAGCAGCTCCGGAGGGGGGGCCACTGGCTACACCTTC. Translated, it gives CASSSGGGATGYTF.